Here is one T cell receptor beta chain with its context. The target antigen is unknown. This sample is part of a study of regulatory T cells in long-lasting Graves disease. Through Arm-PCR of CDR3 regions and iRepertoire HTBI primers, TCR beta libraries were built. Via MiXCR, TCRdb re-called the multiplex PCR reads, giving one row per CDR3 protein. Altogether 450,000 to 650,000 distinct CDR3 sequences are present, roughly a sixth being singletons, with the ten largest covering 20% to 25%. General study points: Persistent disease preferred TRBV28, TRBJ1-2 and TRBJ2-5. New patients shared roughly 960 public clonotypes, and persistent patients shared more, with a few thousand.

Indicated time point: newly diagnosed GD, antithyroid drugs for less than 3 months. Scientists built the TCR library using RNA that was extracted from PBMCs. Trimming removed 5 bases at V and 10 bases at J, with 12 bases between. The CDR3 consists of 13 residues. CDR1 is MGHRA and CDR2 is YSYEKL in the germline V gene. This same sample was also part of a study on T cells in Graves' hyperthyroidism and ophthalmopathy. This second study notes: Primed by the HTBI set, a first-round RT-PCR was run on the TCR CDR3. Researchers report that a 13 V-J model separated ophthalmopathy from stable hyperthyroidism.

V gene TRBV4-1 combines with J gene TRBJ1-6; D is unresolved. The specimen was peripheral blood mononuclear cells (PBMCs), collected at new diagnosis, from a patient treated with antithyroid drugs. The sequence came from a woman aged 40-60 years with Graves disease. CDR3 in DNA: TGCGCCAGCAGCTTCACCGACCGATCACCCCTCCACTTT. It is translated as CASSFTDRSPLHF.